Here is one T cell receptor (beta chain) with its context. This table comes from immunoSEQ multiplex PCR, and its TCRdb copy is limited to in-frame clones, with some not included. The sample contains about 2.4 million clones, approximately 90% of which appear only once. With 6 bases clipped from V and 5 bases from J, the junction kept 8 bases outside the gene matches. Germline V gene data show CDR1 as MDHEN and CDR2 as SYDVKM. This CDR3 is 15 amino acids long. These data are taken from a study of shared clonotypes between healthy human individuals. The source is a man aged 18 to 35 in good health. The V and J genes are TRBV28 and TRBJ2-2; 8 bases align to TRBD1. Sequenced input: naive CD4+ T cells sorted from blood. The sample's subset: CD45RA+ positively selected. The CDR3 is CASSHGTGLTGELFF. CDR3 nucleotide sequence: TGTGCCAGCAGCCACGGGACAGGTTTAACCGGGGAGCTGTTTTTT.